What follows are 10 T cell receptor beta chains derived from one specimen sequenced in a study of metastatic and nonmetastatic thyroid tumors. TCRdb re-processed the PCR reads through MiXCR. Among 40,000 or so clones listed, roughly 13% were seen once. Each patient came to thyroid surgery without any prior treatment (of any kind). What was sequenced was blood. These receptors originate from a female donor with papillary thyroid cancer or a benign thyroid nodule (not recorded which). Some clones in this sample may be carry-over from other donors' samples.

This clone was detected many times. Other DNA sequences in this specimen translate into the identical CDR3. J is TRBJ1-3 and V is TRBV5-6; a weak D match, TRBD1 (5 bases). Deletions cut 4 bases from V and 4 bases from J, with 18 bases between. The CDR3 runs to 16 residues. Germline-derived CDR1 and CDR2 are SGHDT and YYEEEE. CDR3 nucleotides: TGTGCCAGCAGCCCCTTAGACAGAAGCTTGGGAAACACCATATATTTT. The encoded protein is CASSPLDRSLGNTIYF.

The rearrangement uses TRBV20-1 and TRBJ2-7, with TRBD2 matching 7 bases. Germline lookup yields CDR1 DFQATT and CDR2 SNEGSKA (reference sequence). This CDR3 contains 14 residues. V shed 4 bases and J 7 bases; nucleotides not matched to a gene: 13. Here the CDR3 DNA reads TGCAGTGCTATCGGACTAGAGGGAGAAAGGGAGCAGTACTTC. Amino acids: CSAIGLEGEREQYF.

This clone was seen repeatedly, ten times or more. The chain is built from TRBV28 and TRBJ2-3; D uncertain. V lost 8 bases, J lost 2 bases, and 17 bases lay in between. Germline-derived CDR1 and CDR2 are MDHEN and SYDVKM. The CDR3 runs to 15 residues. Here the CDR3 DNA reads TGTGCCAGCTCCCCTGGGAACAGCTACACAGATACGCAGTATTTT. Translated: CASSPGNSYTDTQYF.

By share of the sample, this clone is medium-sized. V gene TRBV28 combines with J gene TRBJ1-2, with 7 bases matching TRBD1. V trimming: 5 bases; J trimming: 3 bases; junction bases outside the gene matches: 6. The CDR3 has 14 amino acids. Germline CDR1 is MDHEN and CDR2 is SYDVKM. CDR3 amino acids: CASSPWTGHYGYTF. CDR3 DNA: TGTGCCAGCAGTCCTTGGACAGGACACTATGGCTACACCTTC.

This clone was seen many times. The chain uses TRBV28 and TRBJ2-5; 8 bases agree with TRBD1. Germline-derived CDR1 and CDR2 are MDHEN and SYDVKM. Germline trimming cut 10 bases from V and 1 base from J; bases unmatched to any gene: 11. The CDR3 contains 15 residues. The CDR3 loop reads CATRTGHRLQETQYF. The CDR3 bases are TGTGCCACCCGGACAGGGCACCGCCTCCAAGAGACCCAGTACTTC.

Relative to its sample, this clone is medium-sized. This chain joins TRBV6-2 or TRBV6-3 and TRBJ2-7, with 8 bases matching TRBD2. Germline loops: CDR1 MNHEY, CDR2 SVGEGT. The CDR3 extends over 17 amino acids. The junction had 15 bases not matched to a gene; V was cut back by 4 bases and J by 4 bases. The CDR3: CASSLRGRVAGTYEQYF. The DNA for the CDR3 is TGTGCCAGCAGTTTGAGAGGGAGGGTAGCGGGAACGTACGAGCAGTACTTC.

This clone has only a few counts. It may be a read error: a sequence one base away is much more abundant. The V call is TRBV11-1, the J call TRBJ1-6; no firm D call. Germline V CDR1 and CDR2: SGHAT, FQDESV (reference sequence). CDR3 size: 17 residues. V was shortened by 4 bases and J by 4 bases, with 17 bases between the two germline ends. The chain's CDR3 is CASSSGDTVEYNSPLHF. As DNA, the CDR3 is TGTGCCAGCAGCTCCGGAGATACAGTAGAATATAATTCACCCCTCCACTTT.

This clone came up many times. One end of the junction does not line up with germline, which may come from a read error. The V and J genes are TRBV2 and TRBJ2-2; 8 bases map to TRBD1. CDR1 is SNHLY, CDR2 FYNNEI, per germline. CDR3 length: 12 amino acids. The CDR3 sequence is CASSDQQGGLFF. The CDR3 nucleotides read TGTGCCAGCAGTGACCAACAGGGGGGGCTGTTTTTT.

This clone was observed a handful of times. The rearrangement uses TRBV20-1 and TRBJ2-7, with 9 bases fitting TRBD2. CDR1 is DFQATT and CDR2 is SNEGSKA in the germline V gene (reference sequence). This CDR3 is 13 amino acids long. J was trimmed by 3 bases and V by 6 bases; bases with no gene match: 6. CDR3 residues: CSASPLAGYEQYF. The CDR3 region has the DNA TGCAGTGCGTCTCCACTAGCGGGCTACGAGCAGTACTTC.

This clone came up many times. This CDR3 is CASFAGRSPLHF. As DNA, the CDR3 is TGTGCCAGCTTCGCAGGGCGGTCACCCCTCCACTTT. The rearrangement links TRBV28 to TRBJ1-6; weak D call: TRBD1 (5 bases). The germline CDR1 and CDR2 sequences are MDHEN and SYDVKM. This CDR3 has 12 residues. The germline V and J ends were trimmed by 8 bases and 10 bases, with 12 bases remaining between them. The whole variable domain, remainder taken from reference TRBV28 and TRBJ1-6, is DVKVTQSSRYLVKRTGEKVFLECVQDMDHENMFWYRQDPGLGLRLIYFSYDVKMKEKGDIPEGYSVSREKKERFSLILESASTNQTSMYLCASFAGRSPLHFGNGTRLTVT.